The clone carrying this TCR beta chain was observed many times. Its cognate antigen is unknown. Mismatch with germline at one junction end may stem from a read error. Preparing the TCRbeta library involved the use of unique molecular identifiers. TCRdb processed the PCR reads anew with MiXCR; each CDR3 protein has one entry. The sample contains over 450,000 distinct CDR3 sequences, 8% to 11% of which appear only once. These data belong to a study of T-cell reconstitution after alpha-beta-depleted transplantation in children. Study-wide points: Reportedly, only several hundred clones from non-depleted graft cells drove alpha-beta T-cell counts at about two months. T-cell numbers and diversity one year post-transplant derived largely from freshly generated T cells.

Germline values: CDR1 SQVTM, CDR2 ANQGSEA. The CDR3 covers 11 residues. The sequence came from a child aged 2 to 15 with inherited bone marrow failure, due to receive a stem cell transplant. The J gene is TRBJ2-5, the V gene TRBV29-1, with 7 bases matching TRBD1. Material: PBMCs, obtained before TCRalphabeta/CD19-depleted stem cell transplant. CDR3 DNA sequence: TGCAGCGTTGAAGAGGGGGACAGCTACAACTTC. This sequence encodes CSVEEGDSYNF.